This note documents a single TCR beta chain sequence. The antigen remains unidentified. This sample stems from a study of OX40 agonist ivuxolimab in advanced cancers. Study information: Administration of intravenous ivuxolimab to patients occurred every 2 weeks at 0.01 to 10 mg/kg. Patients treated during dose escalation were battling hepatocellular carcinoma, melanoma, renal cell or head and neck cancer.

Whole-study results and caveats: By week 6 at 0.1 to 3.0 mg/kg, blood CD4+ and CD8+ T cells had expanded clonally.

The table came from immunoSEQ multiplex PCR; TCRdb's copy has only in-frame clones and leaves some out. This sample has roughly 43,000 clones, with roughly nine tenths found just once. Trimming took 5 bases from V and 9 from J, leaving 8 bases between them. The germline V gene has CDR1 LNHNV and CDR2 YYDKDF (reference sequence). This CDR3 comprises 11 residues. Specimen: CD4+ or CD8+ T cells sorted from blood, collected in a trial of the OX40 agonist ivuxolimab. The sequence came from an adult with an advanced solid tumor such as melanoma, head and neck, liver or kidney cancer. The J gene is TRBJ1-5, the V gene TRBV15, with D perhaps TRBD1 (5 bases). The CDR3, as DNA: TGTGCCACCAGCCAGGGTGGGCCCCAGCATTTT. Translation gives CATSQGGPQHF. The whole variable domain, remainder taken from reference TRBV15 and TRBJ1-5, is DAMVIQNPRYQVTQFGKPVTLSCSQTLNHNVMYWYQQKSSQAPKLLFHYYDKDFNNEADTPDNFQSRRPNTSFCFLDIRSPGLGDTAMYLCATSQGGPQHFGDGTRLSIL.